The 25 T cell receptor beta chains given below trace back to one sample, sequenced in a study of human T cells and chemical hapten exposure (dated by TCRdb to the early 2020s). The library was generated by RACE. Data came from a NextSeq 500. TCRdb handled the public reads itself, with Q25 trimming in fastp and clone calling in MiXCR, and kept productive beta chains. Each record represents a unique CDR3 protein, reported with the most common genes and DNA among its rows. For this sample there are roughly 38,000 distinct CDR3 sequences; more than 3% appear just once. Together, the top ten hold 20% to 30% of the sample. The time point label corresponds to: patch test 1, 2 weeks after DPC sensitization. The treatment or condition label on this specimen signifies: therapeutic diphenylcyclopropenone sensitization with weekly scalp DPC. Total RNA was extracted from unfractionated whole blood collected in Tempus Blood RNA tubes.

Here the sequenced sample was whole blood, taken in connection with sensitization to the hapten diphenylcyclopropenone (DPC). Receptors were obtained from a man in his fifties or sixties with alopecia areata. Some clones in this sample may be carry-over from other donors' samples.

This clonotype was observed many times. This chain uses TRBV7-2 with TRBJ2-1; 7 bases fit TRBD1. Germline V gene data show CDR1 as SGHTA and CDR2 as FQGNSA. The CDR3 has 14 amino acids. Losses at the gene ends were 10 bases for V and 4 bases for J; bases not matched to a gene: 10. Here the CDR3 DNA reads TGTGCCACTGGACAGGCCGCAAATTACAATGAGCAGTTCTTC. Translating gives CATGQAANYNEQFF.

At least ten counts were recorded for this clonotype. The CDR3 reads CASSPPAGTDTQYF. CDR3 nucleotide sequence: TGTGCCAGCTCACCCCCGGCAGGCACAGATACGCAGTATTTT. The chain joins TRBV18 to TRBJ2-3; D remains unclear. CDR3 length: 14 residues. V lost 3 bases to trimming and J lost 1 base, with 8 bases between them. Germline-derived CDR1 and CDR2 are KGHSH and LQKENI.

There are many counts of this clonotype. V gene TRBV12-3 or TRBV12-4 combines with J gene TRBJ2-1; 8 bases align to TRBD2. The CDR3 consists of 15 residues. The V segment lost 6 bases and the J segment 5 bases; nucleotides outside the gene matches: 9. CDR3 in amino acids: CASRNPGTRDNEQFF. CDR3 coding DNA: TGTGCCAGCAGAAACCCCGGGACTAGGGACAATGAGCAGTTCTTC.

To note about this clonotype: Just one base apart from a much larger clone, this may be a read error. The chain uses TRBV3-1 and TRBJ2-1; TRBD1 aligns across 7 bases. With V trimmed by 8 bases and J by 9 bases, 13 bases remained unmatched. Germline V CDR1 and CDR2: LGHDT, YNNKEL (reference sequence). CDR3 length equals 14 residues. CDR3 amino acids: CASGLGRGGGEQFF. The CDR3 DNA is TGTGCCAGCGGCCTGGGGCGAGGGGGCGGTGAGCAGTTCTTC.

The chain couples TRBV7-7 to TRBJ2-1; D is unresolved. V lost 4 bases, J lost 9 bases, and 13 bases lay in between. There are 13 residues in the CDR3. From germline, CDR1 is SSHAT and CDR2 FNYEAQ (reference sequence). Here the CDR3 reads CASSSSLTGEQFF. Here the CDR3 DNA reads TGTGCCAGCAGCTCCAGCTTGACGGGTGAGCAGTTCTTC.

The sample holds many counts of this clonotype. The genes are TRBV18 and TRBJ1-5; the D gene is possibly TRBD1 (5 bases). V was clipped by 0 bases and J by 5 bases, with 11 bases between them. The CDR3 sequence is 15 residues long. Germline CDR1 KGHSH, CDR2 LQKENI. Here the CDR3 DNA reads TGTGCCAGCTCACCACCGGGGGGTACGGATCAGCCCCAGCATTTT. This translates into CASSPPGGTDQPQHF.

This clonotype came up many times. The chain uses TRBV18 and TRBJ2-2; D call uncertain. This CDR3 has 15 residues. V shed 2 bases and J shed 0 bases, with 7 bases lying between them. CDR1 is KGHSH and CDR2 is LQKENI in the germline V gene. The CDR3 region is CASSPYSANTGELFF. Written as DNA, the CDR3 is TGTGCCAGCTCACCATACAGCGCGAACACCGGGGAGCTGTTTTTT.

This clonotype was seen at least ten times. The genes are TRBV20-1 and TRBJ1-1; D is unresolved. Germline loops: CDR1 DFQATT, CDR2 SNEGSKA (reference sequence). There are 13 residues in the CDR3. V dropped 1 base and J dropped 0 bases, with 6 bases sitting between them. CDR3 sequence reads: CSARVGLNTEAFF. The CDR3 bases are TGCAGTGCTAGAGTGGGGTTGAACACTGAAGCTTTCTTT.

This clonotype occurred many times. V usage is TRBV15 and J usage is TRBJ2-3; 8 nucleotides match TRBD1. The CDR3 has 14 amino acids. The germline V gene has CDR1 LNHNV and CDR2 YYDKDF (reference sequence). The V segment lost 7 bases and the J segment 0 bases; nucleotides outside the gene matches: 3. CDR3 nucleotide sequence: TGTGCCACCAACAGGGGGTTAAGCACAGATACGCAGTATTTT. This gives the protein CATNRGLSTDTQYF. Variable domain in full (rest from reference TRBV15 and TRBJ2-3): DAMVIQNPRYQVTQFGKPVTLSCSQTLNHNVMYWYQQKSSQAPKLLFHYYDKDFNNEADTPDNFQSRRPNTSFCFLDIRSPGLGDTAMYLCATNRGLSTDTQYFGPGTRLTVL.

This clonotype was recorded many times. The chain is built from TRBV29-1 and TRBJ2-5; 8 nucleotides align to TRBD1. With 2 bases clipped from V and 3 bases from J, the junction kept 5 bases outside the gene matches. The CDR3 has 14 amino acids. Germline assignment: CDR1 SQVTM and CDR2 ANQGSEA. In DNA, the CDR3 is TGCAGCGTTGAAAGGAACAGGGGGGAAGAGACCCAGTACTTC. This translates into CSVERNRGEETQYF.

This clonotype was seen ten or more times. The chain joins TRBV3-1 to TRBJ2-6; unclear D gene. Between the trimmed V and J ends, which lost 3 bases and 0 bases, there was a span of 3 bases. The V gene's germline CDR1 is LGHDT and CDR2 YNNKEL (reference sequence). CDR3 length: 14 amino acids. CDR3 in DNA: TGTGCCAGCAGCCAGGACTCTGGGGCCAACGTCCTGACTTTC. It encodes CASSQDSGANVLTF.

This clonotype has ten or more counts. This chain joins TRBV20-1 and TRBJ2-3; 12 nucleotides match TRBD2. J lost 5 bases, V lost 6 bases, and 9 bases had no gene match. Germline lookup yields CDR1 DFQATT and CDR2 SNEGSKA (reference sequence). CDR3 length: 15 amino acids. This CDR3 is CSATRLAGVIDTQYF. CDR3 coding DNA: TGCAGTGCGACCCGACTAGCGGGAGTGATAGATACGCAGTATTTT.

This clonotype has ten or more counts. The rearrangement joins TRBV4-2 to TRBJ2-7; D unclear. CDR1 and CDR2 from the germline V gene are LGHNA and YNFKEQ. The V gene lost 4 bases and the J gene lost 0 bases, with 10 bases spanning the gap. The CDR3 loop spans 14 amino acids. The CDR3 coding sequence is TGTGCCAGCAGCCCCGACTCCGGCTCCTACGAGCAGTACTTC. Protein product: CASSPDSGSYEQYF.

This clonotype occurred many times. J is TRBJ2-7 and V is TRBV12-3 or TRBV12-4, with 12 bases that match TRBD2. V shed 3 bases, J shed 0 bases, and the junction held 9 bases outside the gene matches. The CDR3 is 18 amino acids. The DNA for the CDR3 is TGTGCCAGCAGTTTTTGGCTAGCGGGAGGGGTTAGCTCCTACGAGCAGTACTTC. Amino acid sequence: CASSFWLAGGVSSYEQYF.

Ten or more counts support this clonotype. The CDR3 DNA reads TGTGCCAGCTCACCACCAGGACGCGGCACCGGGGAGCTGTTTTTT. This sequence encodes CASSPPGRGTGELFF. The genes are TRBV18 and TRBJ2-2; D not certain. V was shortened by 0 bases and J by 4 bases, with 9 bases between the two germline ends. The CDR3 spans 15 residues. Germline values: CDR1 KGHSH, CDR2 LQKENI.

At least ten counts were recorded for this clonotype. The chain is built from TRBV5-1 and TRBJ2-7; the D call may be TRBD1 or TRBD2 (5 bases each). Germline assignment: CDR1 SGHRS and CDR2 YFSETQ. V lost 1 base and J lost 4, with 12 bases in between. CDR3 length equals 14 residues. The DNA of the CDR3 is TGCGCCAGCAGCTTGTGGTCCGGGACGTACGAGCAGTACTTC. Its protein is CASSLWSGTYEQYF.

This clonotype has a count of ten or more. The chain employs TRBV20-1 and TRBJ1-6; D is possibly TRBD1 (5 bases). V was trimmed by 2 bases and J by 0 bases, leaving 26 bases between them. The CDR3 spans 21 residues. CDR1 DFQATT and CDR2 SNEGSKA come from the germline V gene (reference sequence). CDR3 bases: TGCAGTGCTAGATCCATATCCCAGACAGAAGGGAGGGCCTCCTATAATTCACCCCTCCACTTT. Protein: CSARSISQTEGRASYNSPLHF.

This rearrangement joins TRBV29-1 to TRBJ1-2; tentative D call: TRBD1 (6 bases). Trimming cost V 0 bases and J 3 bases, with 11 bases left between them. The CDR3 sequence is 14 residues long. Germline CDR1 and CDR2: SQVTM and ANQGSEA. CDR3 sequence: CSVEDRRQDYGYTF. The CDR3, as DNA: TGCAGCGTTGAAGATCGGAGACAGGACTATGGCTACACCTTC.

This clonotype was detected ten times or more. The chain carries TRBV7-2 and TRBJ2-5, with 12 bases that match TRBD2. V lost 7 bases, J lost 5 bases, and 8 bases stayed unmatched. CDR3 size: 15 residues. CDR1 is SGHTA and CDR2 is FQGNSA in the germline V gene. The CDR3: CASTLTSGSSETQYF. CDR3 coding DNA: TGTGCCAGCACCCTGACTAGCGGGAGTAGCGAGACCCAGTACTTC.

This clonotype was seen ten or more times. The rearrangement uses TRBV29-1 and TRBJ1-1; D not resolved. Looked up from germline, CDR1 is SQVTM and CDR2 is ANQGSEA. V dropped 7 bases and J dropped 1 base, with 10 bases sitting between them. The CDR3 has 12 amino acids. CDR3 sequence: CSAATSNTEAFF. CDR3 coding DNA: TGCAGCGCCGCTACCTCGAACACTGAAGCTTTCTTT.

This clonotype appeared many times. The chain links TRBV12-3 or TRBV12-4 to TRBJ2-7, with D tentatively TRBD1 (5 bases). Between the trimmed V and J ends, which lost 3 bases and 7 bases, there was a span of 16 bases. The CDR3 is 14 amino acids. The CDR3 is CASSFFQTGREQYF. The CDR3 DNA is TGTGCCAGCAGTTTTTTCCAAACAGGAAGGGAGCAGTACTTC.

This clonotype showed up many times. The DNA for the CDR3 is TGTGCCTGGAAATCTCTCAACGGGAGCTCCTACAATGAGCAGTTCTTC. Translation gives CAWKSLNGSSYNEQFF. The V gene is TRBV30, the J gene TRBJ2-1, with a possible D match to TRBD2 (6 bases). This CDR3 has 16 amino acids. Trimming took off 4 bases at V and 0 bases at J, with 16 bases between the two ends. Germline CDR1 is GTSNPN and CDR2 is SVGIG (reference sequence).

This clonotype was seen more than once but under ten times. The chain employs TRBV12-3 or TRBV12-4 and TRBJ1-5, with a tentative D call TRBD1 (5 bases). This CDR3 comprises 16 residues. V shed 5 bases and J shed 5 bases, with 19 bases lying between them. The CDR3 is CASSPRGGFEDQPQHF. The CDR3 DNA sequence: TGTGCCAGCAGTCCACGGGGGGGGTTTGAGGATCAGCCCCAGCATTTT.

This clonotype was observed many times. The chain recombines TRBV12-3 or TRBV12-4 with TRBJ1-4; 7 nucleotides agree with TRBD1. The CDR3 runs to 15 residues. The V and J ends lost 5 bases and 3 bases, in that order; junction bases with no gene match: 6. CDR3 amino acids: CASSQRDSSNEKLFF. For the CDR3, the DNA is TGTGCCAGCAGTCAAAGGGACAGTTCTAATGAAAAACTGTTTTTT.

This clonotype was seen many times. V gene TRBV4-2 combines with J gene TRBJ2-3; the match to TRBD2 covers 9 bases. The V gene end was trimmed by 6 bases and the J gene end by 3 bases; junction bases not matched to a gene: 4. There are 14 residues in the CDR3. The germline CDR1 and CDR2 sequences are LGHNA and YNFKEQ. This CDR3 is CASRRREGTDTQYF. Here the CDR3 DNA reads TGTGCCAGCAGAAGGCGGGAGGGGACAGATACGCAGTATTTT.